This T cell receptor beta chain was identified in a study of Graves' ophthalmopathy and Graves' hyperthyroidism. Study findings and constraints: A majority of expanded thyroid clonotypes exceeding 0.001 frequency were likewise present in blood.

The TCR beta CDR3 regions underwent amplification from RNA transcripts. RT-PCR with HTBI primers came first, then second-round multiplex PCR. One entry per CDR3 protein, called by TCRdb with MiXCR from the multiplex PCR reads. The table records about 550,000 distinct CDR3 sequences, 35% to 40% of them present only once. Turning to this clonotype: Antigen: not known.

V lost 4 bases, J lost 0 bases, and 14 bases lay in between. The CDR3 consists of 16 residues. Germline CDR1 is SGHRS and CDR2 is YFSETQ. Pregnant or lactating patients and those with other autoimmune diseases or uncontrolled infections were excluded. The specimen was peripheral blood or thyroid tissue (not recorded which). The source is an adult man with Graves' hyperthyroidism. V is TRBV5-1 and J is TRBJ1-3; no firm D call. CDR3 DNA: TGCGCCAGCAGCCCCGGACTGGAACCCTCTGGAAACACCATATATTTT. Its protein is CASSPGLEPSGNTIYF.